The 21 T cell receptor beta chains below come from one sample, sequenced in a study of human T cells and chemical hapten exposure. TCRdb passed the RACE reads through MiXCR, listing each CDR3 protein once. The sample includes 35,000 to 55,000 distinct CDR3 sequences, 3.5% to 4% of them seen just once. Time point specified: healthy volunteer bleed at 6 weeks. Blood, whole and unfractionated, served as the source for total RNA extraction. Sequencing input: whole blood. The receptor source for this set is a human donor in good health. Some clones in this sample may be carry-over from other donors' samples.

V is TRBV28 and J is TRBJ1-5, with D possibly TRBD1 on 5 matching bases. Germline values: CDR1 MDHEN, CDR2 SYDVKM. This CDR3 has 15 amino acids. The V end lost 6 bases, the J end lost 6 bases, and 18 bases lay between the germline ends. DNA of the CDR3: TGTGCCAGCAGACAGCCGAGGGGCGCGGGTCAGCCCCAGCATTTT. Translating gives CASRQPRGAGQPQHF.

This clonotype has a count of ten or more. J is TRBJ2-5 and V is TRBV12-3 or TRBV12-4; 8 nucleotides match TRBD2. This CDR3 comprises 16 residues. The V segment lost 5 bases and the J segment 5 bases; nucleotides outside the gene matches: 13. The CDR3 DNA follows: TGTGCCAGCAGTCCGCCGACGGCGGGAGGTGGGGAGACCCAGTACTTC. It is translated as CASSPPTAGGGETQYF.

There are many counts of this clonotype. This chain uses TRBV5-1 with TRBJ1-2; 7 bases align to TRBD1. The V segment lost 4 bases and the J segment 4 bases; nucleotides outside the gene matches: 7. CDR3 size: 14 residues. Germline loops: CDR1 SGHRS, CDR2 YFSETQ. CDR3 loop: CASSSGQAVYGYTF. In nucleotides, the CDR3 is TGCGCCAGCAGCAGCGGACAGGCAGTCTATGGCTACACCTTC.

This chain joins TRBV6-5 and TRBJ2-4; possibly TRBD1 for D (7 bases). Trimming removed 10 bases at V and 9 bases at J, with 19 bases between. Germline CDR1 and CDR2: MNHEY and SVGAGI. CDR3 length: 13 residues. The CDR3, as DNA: TGTGCCACCAGACAGGGAGGCGGCGGCATTCAGTACTTC. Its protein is CATRQGGGGIQYF.

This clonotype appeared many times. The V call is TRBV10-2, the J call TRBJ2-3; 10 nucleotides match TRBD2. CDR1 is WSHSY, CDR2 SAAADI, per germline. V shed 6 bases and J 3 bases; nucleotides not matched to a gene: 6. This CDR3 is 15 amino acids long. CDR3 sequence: CASSGAGGGTDTQYF. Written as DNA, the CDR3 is TGCGCCAGCAGCGGAGCGGGAGGGGGTACAGATACGCAGTATTTT.

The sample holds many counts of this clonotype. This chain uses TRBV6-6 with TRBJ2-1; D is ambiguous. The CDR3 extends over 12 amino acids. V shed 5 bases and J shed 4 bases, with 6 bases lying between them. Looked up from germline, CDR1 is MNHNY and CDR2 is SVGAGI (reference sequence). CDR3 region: CASSPHYNEQFF. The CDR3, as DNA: TGTGCCAGCAGTCCCCATTACAATGAGCAGTTCTTC.

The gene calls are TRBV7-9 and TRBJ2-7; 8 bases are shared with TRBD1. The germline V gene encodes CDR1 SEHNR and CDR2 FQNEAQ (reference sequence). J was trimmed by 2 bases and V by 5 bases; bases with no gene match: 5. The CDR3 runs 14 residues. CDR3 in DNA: TGTGCCAGCAGCGCGGACAGGGTACCCTACGAGCAGTACTTC. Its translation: CASSADRVPYEQYF.

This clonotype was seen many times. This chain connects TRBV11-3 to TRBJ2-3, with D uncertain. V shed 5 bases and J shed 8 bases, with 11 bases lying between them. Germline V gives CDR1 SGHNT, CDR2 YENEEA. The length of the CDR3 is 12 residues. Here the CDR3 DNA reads TGTGCCAGCAGCGAAGACCGGGCTACGCAGTATTTT. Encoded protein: CASSEDRATQYF.

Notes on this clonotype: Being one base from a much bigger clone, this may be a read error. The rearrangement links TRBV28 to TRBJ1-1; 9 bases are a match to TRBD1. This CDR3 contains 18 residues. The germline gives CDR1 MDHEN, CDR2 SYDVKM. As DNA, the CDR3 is TGTGTCAGCAGTTCGATACAGGGGGCGCCCATAGGAGGCACTGAAGCTTTCTTT. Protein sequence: CVSSSIQGAPIGGTEAFF. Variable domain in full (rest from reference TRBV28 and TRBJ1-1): DVKVTQSSRYLVKRTGEKVFLECVQDMDHENMFWYRQDPGLGLRLIYFSYDVKMKEKGDIPEGYSVSREKKERFSLILESASTNQTSMYLCVSSSIQGAPIGGTEAFFGQGTRLTVV.

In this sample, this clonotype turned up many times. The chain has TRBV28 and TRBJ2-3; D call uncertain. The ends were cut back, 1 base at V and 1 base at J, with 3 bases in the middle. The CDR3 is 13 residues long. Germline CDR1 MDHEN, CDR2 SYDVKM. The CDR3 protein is CASSLSGTDTQYF. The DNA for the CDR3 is TGTGCCAGCAGTTTATCCGGCACAGATACGCAGTATTTT.

CDR3: CATSDSQQSTGELFF. In DNA form, the CDR3 reads TGTGCCACCAGTGATTCTCAACAGAGCACCGGGGAGCTGTTTTTT. This rearrangement joins TRBV24-1 to TRBJ2-2; D ambiguous. V shed 2 bases and J shed 4 bases, with 10 bases lying between them. This CDR3 region has 15 residues. CDR1 is KGHDR, CDR2 SFDVKD, per germline.

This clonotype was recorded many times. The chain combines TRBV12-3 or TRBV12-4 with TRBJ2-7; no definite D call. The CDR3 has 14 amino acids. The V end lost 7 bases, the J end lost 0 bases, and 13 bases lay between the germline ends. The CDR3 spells CASTPLGFSYEQYF. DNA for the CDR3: TGTGCCAGCACCCCCTTGGGTTTCTCCTACGAGCAGTACTTC.

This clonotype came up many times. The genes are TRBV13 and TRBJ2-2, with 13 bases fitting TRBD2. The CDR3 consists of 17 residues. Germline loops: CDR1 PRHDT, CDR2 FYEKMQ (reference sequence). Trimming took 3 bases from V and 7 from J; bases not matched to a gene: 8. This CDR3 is CASSFLGLAGAVGELFF. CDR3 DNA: TGTGCCAGCAGCTTCCTCGGACTAGCGGGAGCGGTCGGGGAGCTGTTTTTT. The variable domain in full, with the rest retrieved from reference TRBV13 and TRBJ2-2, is AAGVIQSPRHLIKEKRETATLKCYPIPRHDTVYWYQQGPGQDPQFLISFYEKMQSDKGSIPDRFSAQQFSDYHSELNMSSLELGDSALYFCASSFLGLAGAVGELFFGEGSRLTVL.

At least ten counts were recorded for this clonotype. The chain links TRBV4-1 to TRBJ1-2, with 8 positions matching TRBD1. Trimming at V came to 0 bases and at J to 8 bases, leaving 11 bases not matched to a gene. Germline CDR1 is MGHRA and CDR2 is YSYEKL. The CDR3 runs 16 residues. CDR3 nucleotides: TGCGCCAGCAGCCAAGAGGGACAGGCTGCTAACTGGGGCTACACCTTC. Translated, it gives CASSQEGQAANWGYTF.

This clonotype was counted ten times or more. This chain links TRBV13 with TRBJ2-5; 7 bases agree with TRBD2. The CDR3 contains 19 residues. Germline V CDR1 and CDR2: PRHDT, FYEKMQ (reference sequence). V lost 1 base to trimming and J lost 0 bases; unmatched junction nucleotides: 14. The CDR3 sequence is CASSLAGTNPTMYQETQYF. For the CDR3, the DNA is TGTGCCAGCAGCTTAGCCGGGACTAATCCCACTATGTACCAAGAGACCCAGTACTTC.

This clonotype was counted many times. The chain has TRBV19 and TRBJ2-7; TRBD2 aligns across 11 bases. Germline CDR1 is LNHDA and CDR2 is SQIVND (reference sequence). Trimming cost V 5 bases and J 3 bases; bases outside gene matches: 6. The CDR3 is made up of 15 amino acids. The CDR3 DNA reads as TGTGCCAGTAGTTTCGGGCTAGCGGGGGGCTACGAGCAGTACTTC. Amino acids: CASSFGLAGGYEQYF.

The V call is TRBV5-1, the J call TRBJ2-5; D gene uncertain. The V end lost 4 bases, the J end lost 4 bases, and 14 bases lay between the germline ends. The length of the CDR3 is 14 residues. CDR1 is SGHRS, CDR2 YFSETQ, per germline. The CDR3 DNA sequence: TGCGCCAGCAGCGTGAGAGGCGCCCCAGAGACCCAGTACTTC. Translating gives CASSVRGAPETQYF. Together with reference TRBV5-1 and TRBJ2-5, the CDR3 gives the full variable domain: KAGVTQTPRYLIKTRGQQVTLSCSPISGHRSVSWYQQTPGQGLQFLFEYFSETQRNKGNFPGRFSGRQFSNSRSEMNVSTLELGDSALYLCASSVRGAPETQYFGPGTRLLVL.

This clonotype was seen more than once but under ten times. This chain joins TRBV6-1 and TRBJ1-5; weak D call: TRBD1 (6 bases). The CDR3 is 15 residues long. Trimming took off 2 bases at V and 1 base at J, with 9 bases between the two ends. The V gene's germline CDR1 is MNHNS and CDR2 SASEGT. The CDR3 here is CASSENRVSNQPQHF. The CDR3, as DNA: TGTGCCAGCAGTGAAAACAGGGTGAGCAATCAGCCCCAGCATTTT.

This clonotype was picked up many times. The chain's CDR3 is CASSGTSYPDTQYF. CDR3 nucleotides: TGCGCCAGCAGCGGGACTAGTTACCCAGATACGCAGTATTTT. The chain joins TRBV5-1 to TRBJ2-3; 8 positions agree with TRBD2. Germline values: CDR1 SGHRS, CDR2 YFSETQ. CDR3 length: 14 amino acids. Trimming removed 4 bases from V and 4 bases from J; junction bases left unmatched: 5.

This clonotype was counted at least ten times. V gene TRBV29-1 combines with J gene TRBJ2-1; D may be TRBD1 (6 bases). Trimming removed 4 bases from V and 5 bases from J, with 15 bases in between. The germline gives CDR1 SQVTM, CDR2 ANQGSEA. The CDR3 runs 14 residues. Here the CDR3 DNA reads TGCAGCGTTGCCCGGCAGGGGCTGAACAATGAGCAGTTCTTC. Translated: CSVARQGLNNEQFF.

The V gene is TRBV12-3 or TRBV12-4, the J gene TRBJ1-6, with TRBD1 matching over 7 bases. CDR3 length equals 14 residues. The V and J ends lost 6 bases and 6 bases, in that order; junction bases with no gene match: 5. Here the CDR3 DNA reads TGTGCCAGCAGGGGGCAGGGGGGTAATTCACCCCTCCACTTT. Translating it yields CASRGQGGNSPLHF.